This T cell receptor (beta chain) was obtained from a study of blood T cell repertoires in COVID-19. In the study overall: Both acute and convalescent COVID-19 samples were obtained from the United States, Italy and Spain. T cells, B-cell-depleted T cells, or PBMCs supplied cDNA or gDNA.

Per the original data handling: Amplification of reference gene primers was used by the study to estimate nucleated cell counts. Sequenced by immunoSEQ multiplex PCR; TCRdb stores in-frame clones only, minus some. V and J calls and clone size come straight from that table; D and trimming were deduced from the DNA. The sample lists 400,000 to 550,000 clones; more than 85% were seen once. From germline, CDR1 is SEHNR and CDR2 FQNEAQ (reference sequence). The CDR3 is 15 residues long. V gave up 7 bases and J gave up 2 bases; unmatched junction bases: 6. This TCR was sampled from a woman in her twenties or thirties with acute or convalescent COVID-19. The gene calls are TRBV7-9 and TRBJ2-3; 10 bases fit TRBD2. Source material: peripheral blood. CDR3 DNA: TGTGCCAGCACCATAACTAGCGGGGCCACAGATACGCAGTATTTT. Encoded protein: CASTITSGATDTQYF.